The subject of this entry is one T cell receptor beta chain. The data stem from a study of blood T cell repertoires in COVID-19. The table came from immunoSEQ multiplex PCR; TCRdb's copy has only in-frame clones and leaves some out. The sample holds a few hundred thousand clones; around 88% are singletons and the top ten take 6% to 6.5%. Germline CDR1 is SGHTA and CDR2 is FQGNSA. Trimming stripped 5 bases from V and 6 bases from J, with 13 bases between. The CDR3 covers 13 residues. V usage is TRBV7-2 and J usage is TRBJ1-2; TRBD1 is a possible D gene (5 bases). The sequencing sample was made of peripheral blood. The source is a woman aged 30 to 39 with COVID-19, enrolled during active disease. CDR3 DNA sequence: TGTGCCAGCAGCCAACAGGCACAGGATGGCTACACCTTC. This translates into CASSQQAQDGYTF.